This entry is about one T cell receptor beta chain. Profiled with immunoSEQ multiplex PCR; TCRdb holds only in-frame clones, not every one. The table lists about 89,000 clones, 85% to 95% of them singletons. The V segment lost 1 base and the J segment 2 bases; nucleotides outside the gene matches: 3. Germline V gene sequence: CDR1 MRHNA, CDR2 SNTAGT. This CDR3 region has 16 residues. These data belong to a study of T cell changes during pregnancy in multiple sclerosis. The J gene is TRBJ2-1, the V gene TRBV6-4, with 9 bases fitting TRBD2. Sequenced here: peripheral blood, sampled in the third trimester of pregnancy. The sequence was collected from a female donor with multiple sclerosis, enrolled in a pregnancy study. In DNA, the CDR3 is TGTGCCAGCAGTGACTTAGCGGGAGATCCCTACAATGAGCAGTTCTTC. Translating gives CASSDLAGDPYNEQFF.